A selection of T cell receptor beta chains follows, all from one sample in a study of CD8+ T cells in alopecia areata. Repertoires were generated with immunoSEQ multiplex PCR, while TCRdb's copy carries only in-frame clones and drops some. This sample has 150,000 to 200,000 clones, with 50% to 65% found just once. Sequenced input: CD4+ T cells sorted from blood. The source is a human donor in good health. Both conserved end residues are part of each CDR3. Fields, in order: clone size, J gene, V gene, D gene, CDR3 protein, CDR3 DNA. The D gene is left open where the match is weak. Size values are once, few and many counts, or a class for expanded clones, and some rows have none.

size: few
J: TRBJ2-5
V: TRBV5-6
D: NA
CDR3: CASSLGIDGRETQYF
DNA: TGTGCCAGCAGCTTGGGTATCGATGGGAGGGAGACCCAGTACTTC

size: NA
J: TRBJ2-5
V: TRBV29-1
D: NA
CDR3: CSVESGRETQYF
DNA: TGCAGCGTTGAATCGGGGAGGGAGACCCAGTACTTC

size: NA
J: TRBJ1-5
V: TRBV4-1
D: NA
CDR3: CASSQGTQPQHF
DNA: TGCGCCAGCAGCCAAGGGACTCAGCCCCAGCATTTT

size: NA
J: TRBJ2-4
V: TRBV6-1
D: TRBD2
CDR3: CASSELGLPHF
DNA: TGTGCCAGCAGTGAACTGGGACTACCACACTTC

size: NA
J: TRBJ2-1
V: TRBV30
D: TRBD2
CDR3: CAWSVGTRKAYNEQFF
DNA: TGTGCCTGGAGTGTCGGGACTAGGAAGGCCTACAATGAGCAGTTCTTC

size: NA
J: TRBJ2-7
V: TRBV30
D: NA
CDR3: CAWSRGSSYEQYF
DNA: TGTGCCTGGAGTCGGGGGAGCTCCTACGAGCAGTACTTC

size: NA
J: TRBJ2-1
V: TRBV9
D: NA
CDR3: CASSVGGYSPGNEQFF
DNA: TGTGCCAGCAGCGTAGGGGGTTACTCACCGGGCAATGAGCAGTTCTTC

size: NA
J: TRBJ2-5
V: TRBV5-4
D: TRBD2
CDR3: CASRAGAGETQYF
DNA: TGTGCCAGTAGAGCGGGAGCGGGGGAGACCCAGTACTTC

size: NA
J: TRBJ2-2
V: TRBV6-5
D: TRBD1
CDR3: CATRDSHTGELFF
DNA: TGTGCCACCCGGGACAGCCACACCGGGGAGCTGTTTTTT

size: few
J: TRBJ2-5
V: TRBV5-1
D: TRBD1
CDR3: CASSRGQYQETQYF
DNA: TGCGCCAGCAGCAGGGGACAGTACCAAGAGACCCAGTACTTC

size: NA
J: TRBJ2-3
V: TRBV27
D: TRBD2
CDR3: CASSFLRVAGTRDTQYF
DNA: TGTGCCAGCAGTTTCCTCAGGGTAGCGGGGACGAGAGATACGCAGTATTTT

size: once
J: TRBJ2-5
V: TRBV5-1
D: NA
CDR3: CASSLGQTQYF
DNA: TGCGCCAGCAGCTTGGGACAGACCCAGTACTTC

size: NA
J: TRBJ2-7
V: TRBV11-1
D: TRBD1
CDR3: CASSQTGTGTYEQYF
DNA: TGTGCCAGCAGCCAAACCGGGACAGGCACCTACGAGCAGTACTTC

size: NA
J: TRBJ2-1
V: TRBV29-1
D: NA
CDR3: CSVVLSRQQLNNEQFF
DNA: TGCAGCGTTGTCCTATCGCGACAGCAACTTAACAATGAGCAGTTCTTC

size: NA
J: TRBJ1-2
V: TRBV18
D: TRBD1
CDR3: CASSSQGAYGYTF
DNA: TGTGCCAGCTCATCTCAGGGGGCCTATGGCTACACCTTC

size: NA
J: TRBJ1-1
V: TRBV29-1
D: NA
CDR3: CSVDRVLNTEAFF
DNA: TGCAGCGTTGACAGGGTACTGAACACTGAAGCTTTCTTT

size: many
J: TRBJ2-1
V: TRBV2
D: TRBD2
CDR3: CASIKSSGRASYNEQFF
DNA: TGTGCCAGCATAAAGTCGAGCGGGAGGGCCAGTTACAATGAGCAGTTCTTC

size: once
J: TRBJ1-5
V: TRBV30
D: NA
CDR3: CAWSSGNQPQHF
DNA: TGTGCCTGGAGTTCGGGAAATCAGCCCCAGCATTTT

size: few
J: TRBJ2-5
V: TRBV11-2
D: NA
CDR3: CASSSERETQYF
DNA: TGTGCCAGCAGCTCTGAAAGGGAGACCCAGTACTTC

size: NA
J: TRBJ2-5
V: TRBV29-1
D: NA
CDR3: CSVVQNKETQYF
DNA: TGCAGCGTTGTACAGAACAAAGAGACCCAGTACTTC

size: few
J: TRBJ2-7
V: TRBV30
D: NA
CDR3: CAWSAQWQTYEQYF
DNA: TGTGCCTGGAGTGCTCAGTGGCAGACCTACGAGCAGTACTTC

size: few
J: TRBJ1-1
V: TRBV29-1
D: NA
CDR3: CSARPRVNTEAFF
DNA: TGCAGCGCCCGACCCCGGGTGAACACTGAAGCTTTCTTT

size: few
J: TRBJ2-6
V: TRBV7-9
D: NA
CDR3: CALRGGSGANVLTF
DNA: TGTGCCCTGCGAGGAGGCTCTGGGGCCAACGTCCTGACTTTC

size: NA
J: TRBJ2-1
V: TRBV6-7
D: NA
CDR3: CASTPRYNNEQFF
DNA: TGTGCCAGCACACCTAGATACAACAATGAGCAGTTCTTC

size: few
J: TRBJ2-3
V: TRBV29-1
D: TRBD2
CDR3: CSILAGADTQYF
DNA: TGCAGCATACTAGCGGGAGCTGATACGCAGTATTTT

size: NA
J: TRBJ2-2
V: TRBV28
D: NA
CDR3: CASSSTSPGELFF
DNA: TGTGCCAGCAGTTCTACTAGTCCCGGGGAGCTGTTTTTT

size: NA
J: TRBJ1-5
V: TRBV6-5
D: NA
CDR3: CASGRAGKKPQHF
DNA: TGTGCCAGCGGACGGGCGGGAAAAAAGCCCCAGCATTTT

size: NA
J: TRBJ1-5
V: TRBV19
D: NA
CDR3: CASSSRTSDPQHF
DNA: TGTGCCAGTAGTTCCAGGACCTCCGACCCCCAGCATTTT

size: few
J: TRBJ2-3
V: TRBV29-1
D: NA
CDR3: CSVIALARGTDTQYF
DNA: TGCAGCGTGATAGCGCTAGCACGGGGCACAGATACGCAGTATTTT

size: NA
J: TRBJ1-2
V: TRBV7-2
D: NA
CDR3: CASSLARPGRAYGYTF
DNA: TGTGCCAGCAGCTTAGCCCGCCCTGGCAGGGCCTATGGCTACACCTTC

size: NA
J: TRBJ1-1
V: TRBV29-1
D: TRBD1
CDR3: CSVGSTTGFTEAFF
DNA: TGCAGCGTTGGGTCAACGACAGGGTTTACTGAAGCTTTCTTT

size: NA
J: TRBJ1-1
V: TRBV4-1
D: NA
CDR3: CASSQDRTLINTEAFF
DNA: TGCGCCAGCAGCCAAGATCGCACACTTATTAACACTGAAGCTTTCTTT

size: NA
J: TRBJ2-7
V: TRBV18
D: NA
CDR3: CASSHSYEQYF
DNA: TGTGCCAGCTCGCACTCCTACGAGCAGTACTTC

size: NA
J: TRBJ2-7
V: TRBV15
D: NA
CDR3: CATSHDSSYEQYF
DNA: TGTGCCACCAGCCATGACAGCTCCTACGAGCAGTACTTC

size: NA
J: TRBJ1-1
V: TRBV30
D: NA
CDR3: CAWSSTRGGQVNTEAFF
DNA: TGTGCCTGGAGTTCCACGAGGGGTGGGCAAGTCAACACTGAAGCTTTCTTT

size: few
J: TRBJ2-3
V: TRBV11-2
D: TRBD2
CDR3: CASSLVAGGDTQYF
DNA: TGTGCCAGCAGCTTAGTTGCGGGGGGAGATACGCAGTATTTT

size: few
J: TRBJ1-4
V: TRBV5-1
D: NA
CDR3: CASSLAGGKLFF
DNA: TGCGCCAGCAGCTTGGCCGGGGGAAAACTGTTTTTT